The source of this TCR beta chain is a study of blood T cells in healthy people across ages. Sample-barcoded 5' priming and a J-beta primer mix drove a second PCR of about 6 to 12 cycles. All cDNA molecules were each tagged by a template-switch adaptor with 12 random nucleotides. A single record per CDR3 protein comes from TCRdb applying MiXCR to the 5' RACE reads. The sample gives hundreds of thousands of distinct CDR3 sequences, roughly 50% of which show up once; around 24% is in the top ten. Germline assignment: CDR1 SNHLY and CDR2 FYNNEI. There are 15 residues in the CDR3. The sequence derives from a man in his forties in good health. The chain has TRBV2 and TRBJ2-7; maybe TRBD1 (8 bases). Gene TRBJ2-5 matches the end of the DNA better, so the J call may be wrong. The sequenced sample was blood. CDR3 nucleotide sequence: TGTGCCAGCAGTTCTACAGGGGGGGGTGTGGAGACCCAGTACTTC. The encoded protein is CASSSTGGGVETQYF.